This passage covers 8 T cell receptor beta chains from one sample sequenced in a study of blood T cell repertoires in COVID-19. Sequenced by immunoSEQ multiplex PCR; TCRdb stores in-frame clones only, minus some. This sample has 150,000 to 200,000 clones, with roughly 77% found just once. Sequenced sample: peripheral blood. The receptor set was obtained from a middle-aged woman with COVID-19, enrolled during active disease.

The chain carries TRBV5-1 and TRBJ1-1; D gene ambiguous. Germline V lookup: CDR1 SGHRS, CDR2 YFSETQ. V lost 3 bases to trimming and J lost 0 bases, with 6 bases between them. The CDR3 loop spans 13 amino acids. The CDR3 loop reads CASSYQVNTEAFF. The CDR3, as DNA: TGCGCCAGCAGCTATCAGGTGAACACTGAAGCTTTCTTT.

The chain is built from TRBV9 and TRBJ2-2; 9 bases are a match to TRBD1. Germline V gives CDR1 SGDLS, CDR2 YYNGEE. The CDR3 loop spans 17 amino acids. Losses at the gene ends were 1 base for V and 3 bases for J; bases not matched to a gene: 7. As DNA, the CDR3 is TGTGCCAGCAGCGTAATTACAGGGGGCATGGACACCGGGGAGCTGTTTTTT. Encoded protein: CASSVITGGMDTGELFF.

V usage is TRBV29-1 and J usage is TRBJ1-2; 9 bases align to TRBD1. Germline V CDR1 and CDR2: SQVTM, ANQGSEA. V was pared by 3 bases and J by 4 bases, with 9 bases of the junction left unmatched. The CDR3 contains 15 residues. CDR3 in amino acids: CSVEGQGGLFYGYTF. As DNA, the CDR3 is TGCAGCGTTGAGGGACAGGGAGGTCTGTTCTATGGCTACACCTTC.

This chain joins TRBV5-1 and TRBJ2-5; 12 positions agree with TRBD2. Germline CDR1 reads SGHRS; CDR2 reads YFSETQ. J was trimmed by 4 bases and V by 4 bases; bases with no gene match: 8. There are 16 residues in the CDR3. The CDR3 DNA reads as TGCGCCAGCAGCCCGGTCCTAGCGGGGGGGCGAGAGACCCAGTACTTC. Encoded protein: CASSPVLAGGRETQYF.

The sample holds a few counts of this clone. The chain combines TRBV4-1 with TRBJ2-6; perhaps TRBD2 as D (5 bases). Germline V lookup: CDR1 MGHRA, CDR2 YSYEKL. Trimming took off 4 bases at V and 4 bases at J, with 5 bases between the two ends. The CDR3 contains 13 residues. CDR3 residues: CASSPGGANVLTF. CDR3 bases: TGCGCCAGCAGCCCGGGAGGGGCCAACGTCCTGACTTTC.

The chain uses TRBV5-1 and TRBJ2-7, with a weak D call TRBD2 (7 bases). Trimming took off 3 bases at V and 5 bases at J, with 18 bases between the two ends. The CDR3 sequence is 15 residues long. Germline V gene sequence: CDR1 SGHRS, CDR2 YFSETQ. The DNA of the CDR3 is TGCGCCAGCAGCTCGATCGGGGGGCGTACCCACGAGCAGTACTTC. Its translation is CASSSIGGRTHEQYF.

The rearrangement uses TRBV9 and TRBJ1-4; TRBD1 is a possible D gene (6 bases). CDR3 length: 16 amino acids. With 3 bases removed from V and 7 bases from J, the gap between germline ends came to 19 bases. CDR1 and CDR2 (germline): SGDLS, YYNGEE. The CDR3 sequence is CASSDVTGQPGEKLFF. CDR3 DNA sequence: TGTGCCAGCAGCGACGTCACAGGGCAGCCCGGTGAAAAACTGTTTTTT.

The gene calls are TRBV9 and TRBJ1-2; 9 bases are shared with TRBD1. The CDR3 totals 15 residues. Germline values: CDR1 SGDLS, CDR2 YYNGEE. The V gene end was trimmed by 2 bases and the J gene end by 6 bases; junction bases not matched to a gene: 8. CDR3 sequence reads: CASSVFDRGRNGYTF. For the CDR3, the DNA is TGTGCCAGCAGCGTGTTTGACAGGGGGAGGAATGGCTACACCTTC.